One and the same sample provided the 10 T cell receptor beta chains below, sequenced in a study of cytomegalovirus exposure and HLA in healthy donors. The PCR was carried out with 60 Vbeta primers and 13 Jbeta primers. Here immunoSEQ multiplex PCR was the method, and the copy in TCRdb shows in-frame clones only, minus some. The profile shows roughly 120,000 clones, over 70% of them singletons. Sequencing was performed on PBMCs. These receptor sequences come from a woman aged 18-29 years in good health and CMV-seronegative.

The chain couples TRBV5-4 to TRBJ2-3; D gene uncertain. Germline loops: CDR1 SGHNT, CDR2 YYREEE (reference sequence). The V end lost 4 bases, the J end lost 0 bases, and 9 bases lay between the germline ends. This CDR3 is built from 14 residues. The CDR3 spells CASSPTTSTDTQYF. CDR3 in DNA: TGTGCCAGCAGCCCCACTACCAGCACAGATACGCAGTATTTT.

This clone was seen only once. V and J are TRBV10-3 and TRBJ1-5, with 9 positions matching TRBD1. Germline V CDR1 and CDR2: ENHRY, SYGVKD. The junction had 6 bases not matched to a gene; V was cut back by 6 bases and J by 0 bases. CDR3 length: 16 amino acids. The CDR3 here is CAISPGTGISNQPQHF. The CDR3, as DNA: TGTGCCATCAGCCCAGGGACAGGGATTAGCAATCAGCCCCAGCATTTT.

In nucleotides, the CDR3 is TGTGCCAGCAGCCAGAGACAGGGGAACGACTATGGCTACACCTTC. Translation gives CASSQRQGNDYGYTF. J is TRBJ1-2 and V is TRBV6-5, with 8 bases aligning to TRBD1. The CDR3 runs to 15 residues. Germline loops: CDR1 MNHEY, CDR2 SVGAGI. Trimming cost V 6 bases and J 3 bases; bases outside gene matches: 9.

This clone was seen more than once but under ten times. J is TRBJ2-2 and V is TRBV2; D perhaps matches TRBD2 (5 bases). Trimming took 4 bases from V and 3 from J, leaving 6 bases between them. Per germline, CDR1 SNHLY and CDR2 FYNNEI. CDR3 length equals 13 residues. The CDR3 DNA is TGTGCCAGCAGTGTGCGGGACACCGGGGAGCTGTTTTTT. Translation gives CASSVRDTGELFF. The variable domain in full, with the rest retrieved from reference TRBV2 and TRBJ2-2, is EPEVTQTPSHQVTQMGQEVILRCVPISNHLYFYWYRQILGQKVEFLVSFYNNEISEKSEIFDDQFSVERPDGSNFTLKIRSTKLEDSAMYFCASSVRDTGELFFGEGSRLTVL.

This clone occurred a few times. The chain carries TRBV2 and TRBJ2-2; tentative D call: TRBD1 (6 bases). CDR1 SNHLY and CDR2 FYNNEI come from the germline V gene. The CDR3 contains 15 residues. Trimming pared 1 base from V and 8 bases from J, leaving 14 bases between. This chain's CDR3 is CASSEGQDPVGELFF. The DNA for the CDR3 is TGTGCCAGCAGTGAAGGACAGGATCCAGTTGGGGAGCTGTTTTTT.

This clone has just one count. Germline is not matched at one junction end, which may reflect a read error. The chain combines TRBV15 with TRBJ2-5; unclear D gene. From germline, CDR1 is LNHNV and CDR2 YYDKDF (reference sequence). This CDR3 has 17 residues. Here the CDR3 DNA reads TGTGCCACCAGCAGAGATCCGGCAGGTCTTAACCATGAGACCCAGTACTTC. Protein: CATSRDPAGLNHETQYF.

The rearrangement uses TRBV2 and TRBJ1-2; maybe TRBD1 (5 bases). The CDR3 totals 14 residues. Trimming pared 4 bases from V and 1 base from J, leaving 10 bases between. From germline, CDR1 is SNHLY and CDR2 FYNNEI. The DNA of the CDR3 is TGTGCCAGCAGTGCAGGGAGGGGTAACTATGGCTACACCTTC. Residues: CASSAGRGNYGYTF.

V usage is TRBV7-9 and J usage is TRBJ2-5; TRBD1 aligns across 8 bases. The trim removed 6 bases at V and 3 bases at J, leaving 6 bases unmatched. This CDR3 is built from 14 residues. Germline loops: CDR1 SEHNR, CDR2 FQNEAQ (reference sequence). Here the CDR3 DNA reads TGTGCCAGCAGGGGTAACAGGGGGGAAGAGACCCAGTACTTC. As protein: CASRGNRGEETQYF.

The chain is built from TRBV2 and TRBJ2-7; 8 bases are a match to TRBD2. Looked up from germline, CDR1 is SNHLY and CDR2 is FYNNEI. The CDR3 is 14 amino acids. Trimming at V came to 4 bases and at J to 2 bases, leaving 4 bases not matched to a gene. In DNA, the CDR3 is TGTGCCAGCAGTGTACGGGGGGGAACCTACGAGCAGTACTTC. It is translated as CASSVRGGTYEQYF.

This chain joins TRBV6-1 and TRBJ2-7, with D possibly TRBD1 on 5 matching bases. V was pared by 3 bases and J by 5 bases, with 11 bases between. Per germline, CDR1 MNHNS and CDR2 SASEGT. This CDR3 has 13 residues. The CDR3 region has the DNA TGTGCCAGCAGTGACGGACACCAAAACGAGCAGTACTTC. Translation gives CASSDGHQNEQYF.